The table lists the clone carrying this T cell receptor beta chain with a few counts. What it binds is not known. The sample originates from a study of CD8 T cells in ankylosing spondylitis. Study-wide findings and caveats: What seemed typical of ankylosing spondylitis blood was a TCR beta motif built from several highly homologous variants. The study looked at matched synovial fluid samples from ankylosing spondylitis patients. Disease-linked clones were reported to be significantly enriched there. Relatively scarce in peripheral blood, disease-linked clones were CD8+.

Trimming stripped 6 bases from V and 0 bases from J, with 17 bases between. The V gene's germline CDR1 is SEHNR and CDR2 FQNEAQ (reference sequence). The CDR3 consists of 16 residues. Construction of TCR beta libraries was performed using quantitative 5'-RACE with molecular barcodes. TCRdb analysed the 5' RACE reads with MiXCR anew, one entry per CDR3 protein. The table includes about 160,000 distinct CDR3 sequences, about 17% detected once. The chain joins TRBV7-9 to TRBJ1-1, with D perhaps matching TRBD1 (5 bases). Specimen: blood, either unsorted or a sorted T cell fraction (not recorded which). The receptor's source is a male donor with ankylosing spondylitis or in good health (not recorded which). CDR3 sequence: CASRDSRTDMNTEAFF. DNA for the CDR3: TGTGCCAGCAGAGACTCCCGGACGGACATGAACACTGAAGCTTTCTTT.